The count of the clone carrying this T cell receptor beta chain is one. The data were obtained in a study of T cell responses to AZD1222 COVID-19 vaccine. The CDR3 spans 16 residues. The V and J ends lost 2 bases and 0 bases respectively, with 11 bases between them. The germline V gene has CDR1 MNHEY and CDR2 SVGAGI. Some clones are missing from TCRdb's copy, which holds only in-frame ones; the method was immunoSEQ multiplex PCR. The sample records 140,000 to 150,000 clones, about 94% being singletons. Sequencing was performed on peripheral blood, taken on day 0 of AZD1222 vaccination. The rearrangement joins TRBV6-5 to TRBJ2-1; no definite D call. The source of this sequence is an adult in good health. The CDR3 here is CASSYADPSSYNEQFF. In nucleotides, the CDR3 is TGTGCCAGCAGTTACGCGGACCCCAGCTCCTACAATGAGCAGTTCTTC.